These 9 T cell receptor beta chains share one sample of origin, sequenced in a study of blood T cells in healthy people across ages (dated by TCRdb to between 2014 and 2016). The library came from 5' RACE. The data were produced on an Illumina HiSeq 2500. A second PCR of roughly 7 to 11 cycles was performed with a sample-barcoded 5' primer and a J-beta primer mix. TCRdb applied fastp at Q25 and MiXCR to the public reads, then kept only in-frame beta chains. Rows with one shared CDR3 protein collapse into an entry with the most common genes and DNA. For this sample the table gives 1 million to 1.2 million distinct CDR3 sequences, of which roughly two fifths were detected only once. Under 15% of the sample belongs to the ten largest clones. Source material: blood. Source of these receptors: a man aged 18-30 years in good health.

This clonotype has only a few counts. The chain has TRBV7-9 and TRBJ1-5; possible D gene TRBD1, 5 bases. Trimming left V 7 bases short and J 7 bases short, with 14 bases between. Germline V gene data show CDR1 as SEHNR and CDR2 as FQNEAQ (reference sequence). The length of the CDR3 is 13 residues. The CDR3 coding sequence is TGTGCCAGCACCCGGGACGGACTACAGCCCCAGCATTTT. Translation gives CASTRDGLQPQHF.

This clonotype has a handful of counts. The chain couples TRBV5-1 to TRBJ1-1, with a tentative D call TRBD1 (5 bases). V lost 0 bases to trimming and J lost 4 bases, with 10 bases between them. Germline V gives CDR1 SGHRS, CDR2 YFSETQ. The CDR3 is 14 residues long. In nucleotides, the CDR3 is TGCGCCAGCAGCTTGGGAGGGGACTCCACTGAAGCTTTCTTT. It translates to CASSLGGDSTEAFF.

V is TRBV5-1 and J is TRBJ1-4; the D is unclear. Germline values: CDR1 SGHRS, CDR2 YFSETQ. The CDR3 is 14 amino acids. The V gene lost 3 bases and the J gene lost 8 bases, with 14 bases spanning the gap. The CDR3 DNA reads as TGCGCCAGCAGCTCCACTAGGACCACCGAAAAACTGTTTTTT. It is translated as CASSSTRTTEKLFF.

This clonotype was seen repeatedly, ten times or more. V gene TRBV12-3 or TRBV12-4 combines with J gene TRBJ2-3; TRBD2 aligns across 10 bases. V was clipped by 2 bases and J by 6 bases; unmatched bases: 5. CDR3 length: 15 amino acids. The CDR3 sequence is CASSLNLAGDDTQYF. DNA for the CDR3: TGTGCCAGCAGTTTAAACCTAGCGGGGGACGATACGCAGTATTTT.

The CDR3 DNA sequence: TGTGCCAGTAGTGACCGGGACTACCTTGACAATGAGCAGTTCTTC. This sequence encodes CASSDRDYLDNEQFF. The rearrangement links TRBV19 to TRBJ2-1, with 7 bases identical to TRBD2. The CDR3 has 15 residues. V gave up 5 bases and J gave up 5 bases; unmatched junction bases: 9. CDR1 is LNHDA and CDR2 is SQIVND in the germline V gene (reference sequence).

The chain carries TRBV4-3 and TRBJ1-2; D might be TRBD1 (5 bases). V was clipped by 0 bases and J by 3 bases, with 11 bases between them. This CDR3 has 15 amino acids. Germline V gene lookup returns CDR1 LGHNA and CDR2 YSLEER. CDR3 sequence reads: CASSQDGGTDYGYTF. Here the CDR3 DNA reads TGCGCCAGCAGCCAAGATGGAGGGACCGACTATGGCTACACCTTC.

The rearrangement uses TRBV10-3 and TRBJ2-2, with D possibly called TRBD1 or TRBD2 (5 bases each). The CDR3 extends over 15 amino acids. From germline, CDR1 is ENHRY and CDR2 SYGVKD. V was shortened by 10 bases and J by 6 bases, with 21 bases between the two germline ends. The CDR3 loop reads CATDPGLRDAGELFF. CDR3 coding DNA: TGTGCCACCGATCCCGGGCTACGGGACGCCGGGGAGCTGTTTTTT.

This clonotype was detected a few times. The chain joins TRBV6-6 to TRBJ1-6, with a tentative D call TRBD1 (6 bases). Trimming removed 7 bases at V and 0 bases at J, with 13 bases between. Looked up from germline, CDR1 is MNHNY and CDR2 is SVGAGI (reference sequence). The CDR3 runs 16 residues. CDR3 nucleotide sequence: TGTGCCAGCACTTGGGACACGAGCTCCTATAATTCACCCCTCCACTTT. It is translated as CASTWDTSSYNSPLHF.

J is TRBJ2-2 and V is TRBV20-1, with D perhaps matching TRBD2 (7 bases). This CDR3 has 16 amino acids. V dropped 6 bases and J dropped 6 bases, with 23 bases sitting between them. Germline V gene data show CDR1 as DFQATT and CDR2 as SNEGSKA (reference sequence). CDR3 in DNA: TGCAGTGCCTCCCGGGGGGAGGGGGTAGGCCCCGGGGAGCTGTTTTTT. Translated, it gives CSASRGEGVGPGELFF.